Presented here are 11 T cell receptor beta chains from one specimen sequenced in a study of T-cell memory formation after mild COVID-19. TCRdb used MiXCR to reprocess the 5' RACE reads, holding one entry per CDR3 protein. The repertoire holds some 290,000 distinct CDR3 sequences, with around 15% as singletons. The material sequenced was PBMCs or a T cell subset sorted from them (not recorded which). These receptors were collected from a man in his late teens or twenties who had mild COVID-19 (a few samples of this study predate the infection). Cell type and time point are not known.

The V and J genes are TRBV6-5 and TRBJ2-7, with TRBD1 identical over 9 bases. Germline lookup yields CDR1 MNHEY and CDR2 SVGAGI. There are 15 residues in the CDR3. V shed 7 bases, J shed 3 bases, and the junction held 10 bases outside the gene matches. CDR3 region: CASKSGTGGFYEQYV. CDR3 bases: TGTGCCAGCAAATCCGGAACAGGGGGCTTCTACGAGCAGTACGTC.

This chain links TRBV20-1 with TRBJ1-3; 7 bases map to TRBD1. There are 12 residues in the CDR3. The germline V gene has CDR1 DFQATT and CDR2 SNEGSKA (reference sequence). CDR3 amino acids: CGRGSSGNTIYF. The CDR3 bases are TGCGGCAGGGGGAGCTCTGGAAACACCATATATTTT.

This chain links TRBV27 with TRBJ2-3; tentatively, D is TRBD1 (6 bases). V was clipped by 2 bases and J by 2 bases, with 11 bases between them. The CDR3 consists of 15 residues. Germline V lookup: CDR1 MNHEY, CDR2 SMNVEV (reference sequence). Written as DNA, the CDR3 is TGTGCCAGCAGTTTAACCGGGACACACACAGATACGCAGTATTTT. It specifies CASSLTGTHTDTQYF.

This clonotype was observed many times. The genes are TRBV6-6 and TRBJ2-7, with a tentative D call TRBD1 (5 bases). V was cut by 2 bases and J by 9 bases, with 11 bases left in between. This CDR3 comprises 12 residues. The germline CDR1 and CDR2 sequences are MNHNY and SVGAGI (reference sequence). In DNA form, the CDR3 reads TGTGCCAGCAGTTACCCTCAGGGCGGGCAGTACGTC. This gives the protein CASSYPQGGQYV.

This clonotype was seen a few times. V is TRBV11-1 and J is TRBJ2-7; D tentatively reads TRBD1 or TRBD2 (5 bases each). V shed 6 bases and J shed 2 bases, with 11 bases lying between them. The CDR3 loop spans 13 amino acids. Germline V CDR1 and CDR2: SGHAT, FQDESV (reference sequence). CDR3 DNA: TGTGCCAGCAGTTGGGGGTACCCCTACGAGCAGTACTTC. As protein: CASSWGYPYEQYF.

This chain joins TRBV7-2 and TRBJ2-1; the match to TRBD1 covers 7 bases. The CDR3 consists of 14 residues. Germline V gene lookup returns CDR1 SGHTA and CDR2 FQGNSA. V shed 3 bases, J shed 8 bases, and the junction held 7 bases outside the gene matches. CDR3 DNA: TGTGCCAGCAGCTTCGGCAGGGGGTATGATGAGCAGTTCTTC. Protein product: CASSFGRGYDEQFF.

This clonotype was counted only a few times. This chain links TRBV5-7 with TRBJ2-5, with a tentative D call TRBD2 (5 bases). TRBV5-7 belongs to the ORF category, with a function that is uncertain. Trimming left V 6 bases short and J 10 bases short, with 22 bases between. The CDR3 runs 14 residues. The CDR3 DNA sequence: TGTGCCAGCACCCTCCCAGCTCTGGTCGGGGACCAGTACTTC. It codes for CASTLPALVGDQYF.

This clonotype showed up many times. The V call is TRBV4-3, the J call TRBJ2-4; 8 bases agree with TRBD1. In germline, CDR1 is LGHNA, CDR2 YSLEER. The CDR3 runs to 20 residues. The trim removed 4 bases at V and 0 bases at J, leaving 17 bases unmatched. CDR3 nucleotides: TGCGCCAGCAGCCTAAGGGTTGGGCAGGGGGCGACCCTAGCCAAAAACATTCAGTACTTC. This gives the protein CASSLRVGQGATLAKNIQYF.

This clonotype was recorded a few times. The chain recombines TRBV5-1 with TRBJ1-1; tentatively, D is TRBD1 (5 bases). V was shortened by 5 bases and J by 1 base, with 12 bases between the two germline ends. CDR3 length equals 14 residues. The V gene's germline CDR1 is SGHRS and CDR2 YFSETQ. The CDR3 nucleotides read TGCGCCAGCAGTTCCTATGGACAGAACACTGAAGCTTTCTTT. Translation gives CASSSYGQNTEAFF.

This clonotype showed up just a few times. The chain has TRBV4-2 and TRBJ2-7, with D perhaps being TRBD1 or TRBD2 (5 bases each). Germline assignment: CDR1 LGHNA and CDR2 YNFKEQ. This CDR3 region has 14 residues. The germline V and J ends were trimmed by 1 base and 4 bases, with 11 bases remaining between them. DNA of the CDR3: TGTGCCAGCAGCCAAGTACTAGGGGAATACGAGCAGTACTTC. Translating it yields CASSQVLGEYEQYF.

This clonotype was observed many times. The chain uses TRBV6-5 and TRBJ1-6; D ambiguous. The CDR3 covers 15 residues. The germline V gene encodes CDR1 MNHEY and CDR2 SVGAGI. Trimming pared 2 bases from V and 14 bases from J, leaving 19 bases between. The CDR3 DNA is TGTGCCAGCAGTTACCAAGGGCGGGCCTCTGGTACCCTCCACTTT. Its translation: CASSYQGRASGTLHF.